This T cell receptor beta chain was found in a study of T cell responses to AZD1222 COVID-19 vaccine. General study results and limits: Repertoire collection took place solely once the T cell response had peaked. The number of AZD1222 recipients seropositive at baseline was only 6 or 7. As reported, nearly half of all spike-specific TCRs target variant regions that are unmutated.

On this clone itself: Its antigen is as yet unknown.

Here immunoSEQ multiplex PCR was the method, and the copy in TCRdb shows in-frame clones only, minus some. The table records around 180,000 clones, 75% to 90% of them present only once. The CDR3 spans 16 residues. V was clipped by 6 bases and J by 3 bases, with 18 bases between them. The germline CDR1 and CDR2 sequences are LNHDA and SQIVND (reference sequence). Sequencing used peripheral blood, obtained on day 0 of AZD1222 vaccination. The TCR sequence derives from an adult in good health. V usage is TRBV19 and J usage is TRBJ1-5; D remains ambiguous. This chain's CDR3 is CASSPIGPLYNQPQHF. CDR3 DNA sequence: TGTGCCAGTAGCCCCATAGGACCGTTATACAATCAGCCCCAGCATTTT.